This TCR beta chain comes out of a study of shared clonotypes between healthy human individuals (dated by TCRdb to 2020 to 2022). Regarding the study in general: The cohort comprised two women and a few men aged 18 to 49 years. For each donor, CD4 naive and CD4 memory were each run on three plates, CD8 naive on two plates, and CD8 memory on one plate. To estimate repertoire size and how much clonotypes are shared between individuals, the study performed deep sequencing of blood TCR repertoires from roughly five healthy adults. Libraries were prepared and TCR repertoires were sequenced by different laboratories using diverse techniques, in order to increase sequencing depth and limit assay-specific biases. Between about 0.8 and 9 billion PBMCs per donor were obtained by leukapheresis.

The paper's findings and limits, for the study overall: Rarefaction of sorted-subset datasets indicated incomplete sequencing despite the large sequencing depth. Sampling was restricted to blood, and TCR repertoires in tissue are likely to differ from TCR repertoires in blood. Across several donors, around 5.4% of naive CD4, roughly 3.5% of naive CD8, 2.3% of memory CD4, and roughly 0.41% of memory CD8 clonotypes were shared. Pairwise subsampling indicated that sequencing depth was expected to affect the degree of clonotype sharing among donors. Estimated clonotype richness was generally larger for naive than for memory subsets. Because the study included a small number of donors, the genetic and exposure-history diversity represented was limited. Compared with non-shared clonotypes, clonotypes shared by all four sorted-subset donors had higher generation probabilities.

CDR1 and CDR2 were assigned from the germline V gene as SGHAT and FQNNGV. The CDR3 has 13 amino acids, counting the end cysteine and phenylalanine. The kept DNA is CDR3 alone, 39 bases in frame from the first base. Using the deep immunoSEQ assay, multiplex PCR amplified TCR CDR3 regions from genomic DNA. Extracted genomic DNA from each cell subset was spread evenly across all wells of several immunoSEQ 96-well plates, with each plate serving as a replicate. For sorted subsets, each replicate PCR was loaded with 150 to 250 ng genomic DNA, equivalent to some 31,000 T cell genomes. Purified libraries were measured with a Qubit 3.0 fluorometer, size-checked on a Bioanalyzer 2100, and measured again with the KAPA Library Quantification kit. A separate single-read 150-cycle Illumina NextSeq 550 flow cell was used to sequence each immunoSEQ 96-well plate. The authors' analysis ran thus. Because the immunoSEQ output held only junctional sequences and lacked quality scores, the filtering could not match the filtering applied to full-length reads. Sequences were annotated with PyIR, a Python wrapper for IgBLAST v1.9, using IMGT germline references to assign V/J genes and CDR3. Any read was removed if the V/J assignment was weak (E-value above 1e-6), the CDR3 was missing, or the read contained stop codons, out-of-frame junctions, or ambiguous translated residues. A V3J clonotype was defined by an identical inferred V gene, J gene, and CDR3 amino acid sequence. Percentage overlap between repertoires was calculated by dividing the number of shared unique clonotypes by the size of the smaller repertoire. Three approaches were used to assess repertoire richness: RTK rarefaction, the Chao1 estimator, and Recon v2.1 estimates of unobserved clonotypes. Generation probabilities for all TCRbeta clonotypes obtained by the gDNA method from a few donors were computed using OLGA. TCRdb re-hosts the immuneACCESS table, in-frame sequences only. Its copies lack some clones; in the studies checked, an unresolved V gene accounts for under half of them, and the cause for the rest is not known. That table supplies the V and J calls and clone size; D and trimming were determined from the DNA. The sample includes around 2.1 million clones, with nearly 97% observed a single time. Of the sample, roughly 0.13% is held by the ten largest clones.

The donors were healthy, HIV-negative adults who had no recently reported acute infections or vaccinations. All donors were Caucasian adults living in Nashville, Tennessee, USA. CD4+ T cells were enriched by magnetic negative selection; naive cells were then positively selected on CD45RA, and the negative fraction formed the memory subset. Blood was obtained by leukapheresis, after which PBMCs were separated by Ficoll-Histopaque density gradient centrifugation and cryopreserved in liquid nitrogen vapor phase. Purity and quantity of every magnetically sorted T cell population were checked by analytical flow cytometry. Genomic DNA was isolated from each sorted fraction and quantified by UV absorbance on a Nanodrop 2000c. A single count supports this clone. No cognate antigen has been identified for it. One end of the junction varies from germline; a read error may be responsible.

This receptor chain uses TRBV11-2 and TRBJ2-7, and TRBD2 matches 9 of the central bases. The sample taken for sequencing was naive CD4+ T cells sorted from blood. The cell subset or site label for this specimen denotes: CD45RA+ positively selected. This clonotype was obtained from a young man in good health. DNA sequence: TGTGCCAGCAGCTTAGGCTTAGCGGGAGTCCCCCACTTC. This translates into CASSLGLAGVPHF.